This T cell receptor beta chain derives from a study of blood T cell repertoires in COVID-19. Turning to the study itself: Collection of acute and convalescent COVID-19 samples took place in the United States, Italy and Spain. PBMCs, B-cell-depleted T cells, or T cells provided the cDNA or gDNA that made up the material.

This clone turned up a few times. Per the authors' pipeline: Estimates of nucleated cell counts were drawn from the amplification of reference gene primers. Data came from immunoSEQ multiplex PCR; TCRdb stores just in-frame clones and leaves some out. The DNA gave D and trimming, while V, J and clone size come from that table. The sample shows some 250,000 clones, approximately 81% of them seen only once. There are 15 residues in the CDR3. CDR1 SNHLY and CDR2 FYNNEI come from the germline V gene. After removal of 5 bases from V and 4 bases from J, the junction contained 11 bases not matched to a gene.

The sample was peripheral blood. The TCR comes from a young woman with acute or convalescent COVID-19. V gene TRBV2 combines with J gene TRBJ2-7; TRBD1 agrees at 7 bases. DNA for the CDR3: TGTGCCAGCAGTCATCAGGGGGTCGCGTCATACGAGCAGTACTTC. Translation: CASSHQGVASYEQYF.